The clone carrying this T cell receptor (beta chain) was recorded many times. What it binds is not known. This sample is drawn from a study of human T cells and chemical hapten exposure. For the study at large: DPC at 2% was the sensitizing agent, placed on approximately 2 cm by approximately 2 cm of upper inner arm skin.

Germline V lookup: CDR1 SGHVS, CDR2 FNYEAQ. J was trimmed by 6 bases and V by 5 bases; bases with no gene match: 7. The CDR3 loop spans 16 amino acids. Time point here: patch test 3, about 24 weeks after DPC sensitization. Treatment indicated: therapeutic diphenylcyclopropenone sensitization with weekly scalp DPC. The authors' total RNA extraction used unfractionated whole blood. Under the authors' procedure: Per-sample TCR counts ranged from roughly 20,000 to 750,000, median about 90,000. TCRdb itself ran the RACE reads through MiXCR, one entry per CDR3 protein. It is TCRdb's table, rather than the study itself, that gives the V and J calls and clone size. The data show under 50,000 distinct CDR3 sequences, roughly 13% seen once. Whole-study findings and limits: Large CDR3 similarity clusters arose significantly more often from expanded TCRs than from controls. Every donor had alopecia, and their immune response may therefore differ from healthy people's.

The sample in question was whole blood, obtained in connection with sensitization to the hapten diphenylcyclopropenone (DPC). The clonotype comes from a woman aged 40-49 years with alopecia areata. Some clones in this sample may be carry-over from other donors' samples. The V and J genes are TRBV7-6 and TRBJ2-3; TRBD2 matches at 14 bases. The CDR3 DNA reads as TGTGCCAGCAGCCAAGGGACTAGCGGGAGTGCTGATACGCAGTATTTT. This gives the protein CASSQGTSGSADTQYF.